The source of this T cell receptor beta chain is a study of blood T cell repertoires in COVID-19. The overall study: Acute and convalescent COVID-19 samples came from the United States, Italy and Spain. In each case, the material was cDNA or gDNA derived from T cells, B-cell-depleted T cells, or PBMCs.

Germline CDR1 and CDR2: SGHRS and YFSETQ. The CDR3 spans 13 residues. V dropped 0 bases and J dropped 4 bases, with 7 bases sitting between them. In Seattle, patients joined the study during active infection and were tracked longitudinally. Generated by immunoSEQ multiplex PCR, the TCRdb table keeps only in-frame clones and is missing some. The profile shows 150,000 to 200,000 clones, around four fifths of them singletons. Sequenced sample: peripheral blood. The rearrangement uses TRBV5-1 and TRBJ1-1; D remains ambiguous. This receptor was identified in a woman aged 70 to 79 with COVID-19, enrolled during active disease. The CDR3 region is CASSLAGVTEAFF. CDR3 in DNA: TGCGCCAGCAGCTTGGCAGGCGTCACTGAAGCTTTCTTT.